Following are 29 T cell receptor beta chains from one sample sequenced in a study of T cell repertoires in cytomegalovirus infection. TCRdb called the reads again in MiXCR, with one record for every CDR3 protein. Of roughly 180,000 distinct CDR3 sequences listed, roughly 15% are singletons. Sequenced material: CD8+ T cells from PBMCs. The origin of the receptors is a human donor in good health (CMV status not recorded). Some clones in this sample may be carry-over from other donors' samples.

This clonotype was observed a handful of times. This chain joins TRBV7-9 and TRBJ2-2; D not resolved. Per the germline V gene, CDR1 is SEHNR and CDR2 is FQNEAQ (reference sequence). V was clipped by 8 bases and J by 2 bases, with 15 bases between them. The CDR3 runs to 15 residues. The CDR3 loop is CASRSPSSNTGELFF. CDR3 bases: TGTGCCAGCCGGTCGCCTTCCTCTAACACCGGGGAGCTGTTTTTT.

This clonotype was picked up a small number of times. V gene TRBV20-1 combines with J gene TRBJ2-7; 8 nucleotides agree with TRBD2. This CDR3 is 12 amino acids long. J was trimmed by 3 bases and V by 6 bases; bases with no gene match: 4. Germline CDR1 is DFQATT and CDR2 is SNEGSKA (reference sequence). The CDR3 DNA follows: TGCAGTGCAAGGAGCGGGGGCTACGAGCAGTACTTC. It is translated as CSARSGGYEQYF.

The chain uses TRBV6-2 or TRBV6-3 and TRBJ1-1; possibly TRBD1 for D (6 bases). The CDR3 has 13 amino acids. V lost 4 bases and J lost 6, with 12 bases in between. The V gene's germline CDR1 is MNHEY and CDR2 SVGEGT. The CDR3: CASSSRRGPEAFF. CDR3 bases: TGTGCCAGCAGTTCACGCAGGGGACCTGAAGCTTTCTTT.

This clonotype was seen at least ten times. The V call is TRBV7-8, the J call TRBJ2-1; no clear D. CDR1 SGHVS and CDR2 FQNEAQ come from the germline V gene. The germline V and J ends were trimmed by 5 bases and 3 bases, with 8 bases remaining between them. The CDR3 runs 13 residues. CDR3 region: CASSLSDYNEQFF. CDR3 coding DNA: TGTGCCAGCAGCCTGTCGGACTACAATGAGCAGTTCTTC.

This clonotype was seen only a few times. The chain has TRBV28 and TRBJ2-2; 7 nucleotides align to TRBD1. The CDR3 runs to 15 residues. The V gene end was trimmed by 7 bases and the J gene end by 1 base; junction bases not matched to a gene: 6. Germline-derived CDR1 and CDR2 are MDHEN and SYDVKM. The CDR3 sequence: CASNRWTGNTGELFF. In DNA, the CDR3 is TGTGCCAGCAATCGCTGGACAGGGAACACCGGGGAGCTGTTTTTT.

This clonotype has just a few counts. The V and J genes are TRBV11-2 and TRBJ2-7, with a possible D match to TRBD2 (6 bases). This CDR3 is built from 20 residues. V lost 5 bases, J lost 3 bases, and 32 bases lay in between. The germline gives CDR1 SGHAT, CDR2 FQNNGV. The CDR3 sequence: CASSPEGLVLFQRTGYEQYF. The CDR3 coding sequence is TGTGCCAGCAGCCCAGAGGGACTCGTACTGTTCCAAAGGACCGGCTACGAGCAGTACTTC.

V usage is TRBV12-3 or TRBV12-4 and J usage is TRBJ1-2; 9 bases match TRBD1. V was pared by 6 bases and J by 0 bases, with 8 bases of the junction left unmatched. CDR3 length: 16 residues. The CDR3: CASRTGTGWANYGYTF. The CDR3 coding sequence is TGTGCCAGCAGGACTGGGACAGGGTGGGCTAACTATGGCTACACCTTC.

V gene TRBV12-3 or TRBV12-4 combines with J gene TRBJ1-5, with D possibly TRBD1 on 5 matching bases. V was cut by 5 bases and J by 2 bases, with 10 bases left in between. The CDR3 runs to 14 residues. In DNA, the CDR3 is TGTGCCAGCAGTCCGGCGGGGGGCAATCAGCCCCAGCATTTT. This encodes CASSPAGGNQPQHF.

This chain uses TRBV7-9 with TRBJ2-1, with TRBD2 matching 9 bases. The CDR3 extends over 15 amino acids. The trim removed 4 bases at V and 4 bases at J, leaving 5 bases unmatched. Germline CDR1 is SEHNR and CDR2 is FQNEAQ (reference sequence). The chain's CDR3 is CASSSGLANYNEQFF. The CDR3 DNA reads TGTGCCAGCAGCTCAGGACTAGCGAATTACAATGAGCAGTTCTTC.

The table lists this clonotype with a few counts. The V call is TRBV7-9, the J call TRBJ1-1; maybe TRBD1 (6 bases). V was cut by 5 bases and J by 4 bases, with 14 bases left in between. The CDR3 is 14 residues long. CDR1 is SEHNR, CDR2 FQNEAQ, per germline (reference sequence). CDR3 DNA: TGTGCCAGCAGCCCGAGGGACATTACCACTGAAGCTTTCTTT. This sequence encodes CASSPRDITTEAFF.

This clonotype was seen a few times. The rearrangement joins TRBV19 to TRBJ2-7; 8 positions match TRBD1. J gave up 3 bases and V 8 bases, and 12 bases lay outside the gene matches. The germline V gene has CDR1 LNHDA and CDR2 SQIVND (reference sequence). The CDR3 is 15 amino acids. The chain's CDR3 is CASADEQGAVYEQYF. CDR3 bases: TGTGCCAGTGCAGACGAGCAGGGGGCGGTCTACGAGCAGTACTTC. Using reference TRBV19 and TRBJ2-7 for the parts outside the CDR3, the full variable domain is DGGITQSPKYLFRKEGQNVTLSCEQNLNHDAMYWYRQDPGQGLRLIYYSQIVNDFQKGDIAEGYSVSREKKESFPLTVTSAQKNPTAFYLCASADEQGAVYEQYFGPGTRLTVT.

This clonotype was picked up a small number of times. This chain uses TRBV7-9 with TRBJ1-2; D may be TRBD1 (6 bases). Germline V gene data show CDR1 as SEHNR and CDR2 as FQNEAQ (reference sequence). The CDR3 length is 14 residues. The V and J ends lost 5 bases and 7 bases respectively, with 17 bases between them. CDR3 nucleotides: TGTGCCAGCAGCCCCCCCGAAGGACAGCCTGGCTACACCTTC. It specifies CASSPPEGQPGYTF.

The J gene is TRBJ2-2, the V gene TRBV7-3; TRBD2 agrees at 9 bases. This CDR3 region has 14 residues. The V and J ends lost 3 bases and 7 bases, in that order; junction bases with no gene match: 3. Germline V gene data show CDR1 as SGHTA and CDR2 as FQGTGA. The DNA for the CDR3 is TGTGCCAGCAGCTTGCGGGGGGGAAGCGGGGAGCTGTTTTTT. Translation: CASSLRGGSGELFF.

The CDR3 loop reads CASSAAPDKSSYEQYF. The CDR3 DNA sequence: TGTGCCAGCAGCGCAGCCCCCGACAAGAGCTCCTACGAGCAGTACTTC. The rearrangement uses TRBV9 and TRBJ2-7; D gene ambiguous. There are 16 residues in the CDR3. Trimming left V 3 bases short and J 0 bases short, with 16 bases between. Germline V gives CDR1 SGDLS, CDR2 YYNGEE.

This clonotype appeared a few times. This chain joins TRBV7-9 and TRBJ1-6; D ambiguous. The V gene's germline CDR1 is SEHNR and CDR2 FQNEAQ (reference sequence). The ends were cut back, 3 bases at V and 12 bases at J, with 9 bases in the middle. The length of the CDR3 is 12 residues. The CDR3 DNA is TGTGCCAGCAGCTTGGGGAGCGGACCCCTCCACTTT. This gives the protein CASSLGSGPLHF.

This clonotype was seen many times. This chain uses TRBV7-6 with TRBJ2-1, with D perhaps TRBD1 (6 bases). The V end lost 1 base, the J end lost 0 bases, and 22 bases lay between the germline ends. Germline V lookup: CDR1 SGHVS, CDR2 FNYEAQ. The length of the CDR3 is 20 residues. Here the CDR3 reads CASSLVFSRGANSSYNEQFF. The CDR3 nucleotides are TGTGCCAGCAGCTTAGTTTTTAGCAGGGGCGCGAACAGCTCCTACAATGAGCAGTTCTTC.

This clonotype was detected only a few times. The rearrangement joins TRBV7-2 to TRBJ2-7; D call uncertain. Germline CDR1 reads SGHTA; CDR2 reads FQGNSA. V was pared by 5 bases and J by 4 bases, with 9 bases between. This CDR3 region has 12 residues. The CDR3 spells CASSPRTYEQYF. CDR3 DNA: TGTGCCAGCAGCCCCCGAACATACGAGCAGTACTTC.

This clonotype was detected ten times or more. This chain joins TRBV7-2 and TRBJ2-1, with 14 bases aligning to TRBD2. The junction had 4 bases not matched to a gene; V was cut back by 4 bases and J by 5 bases. Looked up from germline, CDR1 is SGHTA and CDR2 is FQGNSA. The CDR3 loop spans 16 amino acids. The CDR3 sequence is CASSYATSGGDNEQFF. In DNA, the CDR3 is TGTGCCAGCAGCTACGCGACTAGCGGGGGGGACAATGAGCAGTTCTTC.

The sample holds a few counts of this clonotype. The V call is TRBV28, the J call TRBJ1-2; perhaps TRBD1 as D (5 bases). V was clipped by 6 bases and J by 4 bases, with 18 bases between them. CDR1 and CDR2 (germline): MDHEN, SYDVKM. The CDR3 spans 15 residues. The CDR3 spells CASRARDRVVYGYTF. CDR3 sequence (DNA): TGTGCCAGCAGGGCCCGAGACAGAGTTGTCTATGGCTACACCTTC.

In nucleotides, the CDR3 is TGCAGTGCTAGAGATTTTCAGGCTGAGAACACTGAAGCTTTCTTT. Translation: CSARDFQAENTEAFF. This rearrangement joins TRBV20-1 to TRBJ1-1; D is unclear. Germline CDR1 is DFQATT and CDR2 is SNEGSKA (reference sequence). With 0 bases removed from V and 1 base from J, the gap between germline ends came to 12 bases. This CDR3 region has 15 residues.

Here the CDR3 DNA reads TGTGCCAGCAGTTACAGCGGCGGGGACACAGATACGCAGTATTTT. This sequence encodes CASSYSGGDTDTQYF. The J gene is TRBJ2-3, the V gene TRBV7-2; possibly TRBD2 for D (6 bases). V shed 6 bases and J shed 2 bases, with 15 bases lying between them. The CDR3 totals 15 residues. From germline, CDR1 is SGHTA and CDR2 FQGNSA.

The V and J genes are TRBV4-3 and TRBJ2-7; D could derive from TRBD1 or TRBD2 (5 bases each). The length of the CDR3 is 16 residues. V lost 4 bases to trimming and J lost 1 base, with 17 bases between them. CDR1 LGHNA and CDR2 YSLEER come from the germline V gene. CDR3 DNA: TGCGCCAGCAGCCCCTCCATCGGGGACGTTTCCTACGAGCAGTACTTC. Its translation is CASSPSIGDVSYEQYF.

This chain connects TRBV29-1 to TRBJ2-7; a weak D match, TRBD2 (7 bases). This CDR3 has 13 amino acids. V was shortened by 7 bases and J by 0 bases, with 13 bases between the two germline ends. CDR1 is SQVTM and CDR2 is ANQGSEA in the germline V gene. The DNA of the CDR3 is TGCAGCGCTAAGGGGGGGGACTCCTACGAGCAGTACTTC. Its protein product is CSAKGGDSYEQYF.

This clonotype has just a few counts. The rearrangement links TRBV7-9 to TRBJ2-5, with TRBD2 matching over 8 bases. The ends lost 2 bases at V and 2 bases at J; junction bases unmatched: 4. In germline, CDR1 is SEHNR, CDR2 FQNEAQ (reference sequence). This CDR3 region has 15 residues. The CDR3 bases are TGTGCCAGCAGCTTACTAGCGGGCCATCAAGAGACCCAGTACTTC. This sequence encodes CASSLLAGHQETQYF.

The table lists this clonotype with a few counts. The V call is TRBV28, the J call TRBJ1-1, with D possibly matching TRBD1 (6 bases). V was cut by 2 bases and J by 5 bases, with 12 bases left in between. The CDR3 is made up of 14 amino acids. CDR1 MDHEN and CDR2 SYDVKM come from the germline V gene. In nucleotides, the CDR3 is TGTGCCAGCAGTTTAACCCAGGGGTGGACTGAAGCTTTCTTT. It translates to CASSLTQGWTEAFF.

The chain employs TRBV6-2 or TRBV6-3 and TRBJ2-2; 7 bases fit TRBD1. The germline gives CDR1 MNHEY, CDR2 SVGEGT. The CDR3 consists of 16 residues. V lost 5 bases to trimming and J lost 5 bases; unmatched junction nucleotides: 11. Here the CDR3 reads CASSRTSAGGTGELFF. The DNA of the CDR3 is TGTGCCAGCAGTCGAACATCAGCAGGGGGAACCGGGGAGCTGTTTTTT.

This clonotype was counted only a few times. J is TRBJ1-1 and V is TRBV4-3; weak D call: TRBD1 (5 bases). Trimming shortened V by 0 bases and J by 2 bases, and 16 bases separated the two germline ends. Germline V gene lookup returns CDR1 LGHNA and CDR2 YSLEER. CDR3 size: 17 residues. Here the CDR3 reads CASSQEPSGTVNTEAFF. The CDR3, as DNA: TGCGCCAGCAGCCAAGAGCCCTCCGGGACGGTCAACACTGAAGCTTTCTTT.

This clonotype was seen repeatedly, ten times or more. The V gene is TRBV7-2, the J gene TRBJ2-3; D is possibly TRBD2 (5 bases). The V end lost 7 bases, the J end lost 2 bases, and 16 bases lay between the germline ends. The germline gives CDR1 SGHTA, CDR2 FQGNSA. The CDR3 runs to 15 residues. The chain's CDR3 is CASNPWPADTDTQYF. CDR3 nucleotides: TGTGCCAGCAACCCCTGGCCAGCGGACACAGATACGCAGTATTTT.

This clonotype appeared a few times. This rearrangement joins TRBV10-3 to TRBJ1-5; 7 bases match TRBD1. Per the germline V gene, CDR1 is ENHRY and CDR2 is SYGVKD. CDR3 size: 16 residues. Trimming cost V 1 base and J 6 bases; bases outside gene matches: 9. The CDR3 coding sequence is TGTGCCATCAGTGAGTTATGGCAGGGGGTAATTCAGCCCCAGCATTTT. It translates to CAISELWQGVIQPQHF.